The 2 T cell receptor beta chains below were found in one sample sequenced in a study of blood T cells in healthy people across ages (dated by TCRdb to the mid-2010s). Library construction relied on 5' RACE. The instrument given in TCRdb is Illumina HiSeq 2500. A second PCR of 7 to 11 cycles was run with a J-beta primer mix and a sample-barcoded 5' primer. TCRdb applied fastp at Q25 and MiXCR to the public reads, then kept only in-frame beta chains. Identical CDR3 proteins give one entry, which carries the most common genes and DNA. The sample table holds about 600,000 distinct CDR3 sequences, of which 47% were seen once. Clones ranked in the top ten supply around 24% of the sample. The sample consisted of blood. Every receptor here comes from a man at least 80 years old in good health.

The count of this clonotype is one. The chain joins TRBV7-9 to TRBJ1-1; no clear D. The ends were cut back, 1 base at V and 1 base at J, with 10 bases in the middle. The CDR3 spans 15 residues. In germline, CDR1 is SEHNR, CDR2 FQNEAQ (reference sequence). This CDR3 reads CASSLDSRKNTEAFF. DNA of the CDR3: TGTGCCAGCAGCTTAGATTCCAGAAAGAACACTGAAGCTTTCTTT.

This sequence joins TRBV18 and TRBJ2-2, with no clear D. CDR3 length: 12 residues. Trimming shortened V by 8 bases and J by 5 bases, and 9 bases separated the two germline ends. Germline V lookup: CDR1 KGHSH, CDR2 LQKENI. CDR3 DNA sequence: TGTGCCAGCCCGTCGGCAACCGGGGAGCTGTTTTTT. This translates into CASPSATGELFF.